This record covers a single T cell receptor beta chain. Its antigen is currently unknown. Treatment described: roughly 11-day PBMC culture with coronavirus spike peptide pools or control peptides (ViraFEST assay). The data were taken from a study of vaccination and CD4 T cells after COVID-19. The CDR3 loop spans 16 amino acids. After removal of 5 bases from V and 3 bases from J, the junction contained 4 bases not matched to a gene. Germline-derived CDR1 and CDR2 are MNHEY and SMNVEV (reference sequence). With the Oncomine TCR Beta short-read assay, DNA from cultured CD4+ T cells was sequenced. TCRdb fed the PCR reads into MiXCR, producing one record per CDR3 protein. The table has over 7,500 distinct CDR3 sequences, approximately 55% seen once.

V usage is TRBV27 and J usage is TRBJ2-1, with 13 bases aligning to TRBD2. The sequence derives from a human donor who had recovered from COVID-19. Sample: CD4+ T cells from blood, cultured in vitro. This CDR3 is CASSPRLAGGYNEQFF. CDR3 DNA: TGTGCCAGCAGTCCAAGACTAGCGGGGGGCTACAATGAGCAGTTCTTC.